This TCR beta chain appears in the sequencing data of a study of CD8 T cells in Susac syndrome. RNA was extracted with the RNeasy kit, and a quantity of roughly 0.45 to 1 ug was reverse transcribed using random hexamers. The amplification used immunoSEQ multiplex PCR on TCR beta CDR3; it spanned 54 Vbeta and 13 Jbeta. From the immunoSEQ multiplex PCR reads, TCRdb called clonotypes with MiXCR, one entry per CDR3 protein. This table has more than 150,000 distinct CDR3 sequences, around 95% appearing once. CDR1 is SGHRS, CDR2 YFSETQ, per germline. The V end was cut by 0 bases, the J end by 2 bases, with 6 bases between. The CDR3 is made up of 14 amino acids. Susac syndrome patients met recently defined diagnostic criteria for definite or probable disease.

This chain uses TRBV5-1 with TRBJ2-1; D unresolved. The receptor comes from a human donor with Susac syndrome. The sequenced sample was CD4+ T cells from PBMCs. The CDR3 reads CASSLGATYNEQFF. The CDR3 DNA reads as TGCGCCAGCAGCTTGGGAGCGACCTACAATGAGCAGTTCTTC.